One sample yielded the 6 T cell receptor beta chains listed below, sequenced in a study of T cells in Graves' hyperthyroidism and ophthalmopathy. The source material, RNA transcripts, was used to amplify TCR beta CDR3 regions. A set of HTBI primers served as the primers for a first-round RT-PCR of the TCR CDR3. TCRdb ran MiXCR on the multiplex PCR reads and lists one entry per CDR3 protein. The data show some 350,000 distinct CDR3 sequences, under 20% seen once. Material for sequencing was blood. Every receptor here comes from a woman aged 18-29 years with Graves' hyperthyroidism.

The chain uses TRBV18 and TRBJ2-7; D gene unclear. The CDR3 sequence is 14 residues long. Trimming stripped 0 bases from V and 4 bases from J, with 10 bases between. Germline CDR1 reads KGHSH; CDR2 reads LQKENI. The CDR3 here is CASSPPGLVYEQYF. DNA of the CDR3: TGTGCCAGCTCACCACCGGGTCTGGTGTACGAGCAGTACTTC.

This clonotype was counted at least ten times. V and J are TRBV5-5 and TRBJ2-5; D gene ambiguous. Germline V gene sequence: CDR1 SGHKS, CDR2 YYEKEE (reference sequence). The CDR3 length is 14 residues. Trimming pared 0 bases from V and 2 bases from J, leaving 8 bases between. CDR3 nucleotide sequence: TGTGCCAGCAGCTTGGGTTCCAAACAAGAGACCCAGTACTTC. It specifies CASSLGSKQETQYF. Full variable domain (remainder filled in from reference TRBV5-5 and TRBJ2-5): DAGVTQSPTHLIKTRGQQVTLRCSPISGHKSVSWYQQVLGQGPQFIFQYYEKEERGRGNFPDRFSARQFPNYSSELNVNALLLGDSALYLCASSLGSKQETQYFGPGTRLLVL.

This clonotype has more than one count but fewer than ten. This rearrangement joins TRBV30 to TRBJ1-3; perhaps TRBD1 as D (5 bases). V gave up 2 bases and J gave up 3 bases, with 26 bases separating them. The CDR3 loop spans 19 amino acids. Germline assignment: CDR1 GTSNPN and CDR2 SVGIG (reference sequence). Here the CDR3 reads CAWSSLRGSPSELGNTIYF. The DNA for the CDR3 is TGTGCCTGGAGTTCCCTTCGGGGCAGCCCTTCCGAGCTTGGAAACACCATATATTTT.

CDR3 nucleotide sequence: TGTGCCAGCAGCCTACTAGCTGGCGAGCAGTACTTC. Protein sequence: CASSLLAGEQYF. J is TRBJ2-7 and V is TRBV6-2 or TRBV6-3; perhaps TRBD2 as D (6 bases). Trimming pared 6 bases from V and 6 bases from J, leaving 12 bases between. The CDR3 is made up of 12 amino acids. Germline V gene data show CDR1 as MNHEY and CDR2 as SVGEGT.

This clonotype showed up many times. The chain uses TRBV28 and TRBJ1-1; maybe TRBD1 (5 bases). The CDR3 runs to 16 residues. The germline CDR1 and CDR2 sequences are MDHEN and SYDVKM. Between the trimmed V and J ends, which lost 6 bases and 2 bases, there was a span of 19 bases. The CDR3 DNA follows: TGTGCCAGCAGCCAACCCCGTTGGGGGGATAACACTGAAGCTTTCTTT. This gives the protein CASSQPRWGDNTEAFF.

The V call is TRBV28, the J call TRBJ1-1; no clear D. Germline V lookup: CDR1 MDHEN, CDR2 SYDVKM. V was clipped by 6 bases and J by 4 bases, with 27 bases between them. The CDR3 covers 18 residues. CDR3 amino acids: CASSPPDGVQMLVTEAFF. DNA of the CDR3: TGTGCCAGCAGCCCTCCCGACGGCGTACAGATGCTTGTCACTGAAGCTTTCTTT.